The 11 T cell receptor beta chains given below trace back to one sample, sequenced in a study of blood T cell repertoires in COVID-19. Data came from immunoSEQ multiplex PCR; TCRdb stores just in-frame clones and leaves some out. The sample includes tens of thousands of clones, approximately 91% of them seen just once. The sequencing sample was made of peripheral blood. Receptors originate from a human donor with active COVID-19. The donor label of this sample is uncertain.

The CDR3 protein is CASSLVSGFAYEQYF. For the CDR3, the DNA is TGTGCCAGCAGCTTAGTGTCAGGGTTTGCCTACGAGCAGTACTTC. V usage is TRBV7-2 and J usage is TRBJ2-7; tentative D call: TRBD1 (5 bases). The CDR3 spans 15 residues. Trimming removed 1 base from V and 2 bases from J, with 12 bases in between. CDR1 SGHTA and CDR2 FQGNSA come from the germline V gene.

The chain combines TRBV7-9 with TRBJ1-1; TRBD1 might be the D (6 bases). V lost 5 bases and J 8 bases, leaving 9 bases between the germline ends. CDR1 and CDR2 (germline): SEHNR, FQNEAQ (reference sequence). The CDR3 has 11 amino acids. CDR3 coding DNA: TGTGCCAGCAGCCTAGGGACAGAAGCTTTCTTT. As protein: CASSLGTEAFF. Full variable domain (missing parts from reference TRBV7-9 and TRBJ1-1): DTGVSQNPRHKITKRGQNVTFRCDPISEHNRLYWYRQTLGQGPEFLTYFQNEAQLEKSRLLSDRFSAERPKGSFSTLEIQRTEQGDSAMYLCASSLGTEAFFGQGTRLTVV.

The chain uses TRBV19 and TRBJ2-1; weak D call: TRBD1 (5 bases). This CDR3 spans 13 amino acids. In germline, CDR1 is LNHDA, CDR2 SQIVND (reference sequence). The V end lost 1 base, the J end lost 6 bases, and 7 bases lay between the germline ends. CDR3 DNA sequence: TGTGCCAGTAGTATAGGGCAGGGCAATGAGCAGTTCTTC. This translates into CASSIGQGNEQFF. Variable domain in full (rest from reference TRBV19 and TRBJ2-1): DGGITQSPKYLFRKEGQNVTLSCEQNLNHDAMYWYRQDPGQGLRLIYYSQIVNDFQKGDIAEGYSVSREKKESFPLTVTSAQKNPTAFYLCASSIGQGNEQFFGPGTRLTVL.

J is TRBJ1-2 and V is TRBV28; 8 positions match TRBD1. Germline CDR1 reads MDHEN; CDR2 reads SYDVKM. This CDR3 spans 15 amino acids. The ends lost 1 base at V and 7 bases at J; junction bases unmatched: 8. DNA of the CDR3: TGTGCCAGCAGTTTATCGGGGCAGGGGGCGCGTGGCTACACCTTC. Translating gives CASSLSGQGARGYTF.

This chain connects TRBV18 to TRBJ2-7, with 10 bases aligning to TRBD2. V lost 0 bases, J lost 7 bases, and 3 bases stayed unmatched. CDR1 and CDR2 (germline): KGHSH, LQKENI. The CDR3 sequence is 14 residues long. CDR3 in amino acids: CASSPPSGRREQYF. Here the CDR3 DNA reads TGTGCCAGCTCACCACCTAGCGGGAGGCGGGAGCAGTACTTC.

The chain combines TRBV28 with TRBJ2-7, with D unclear. The length of the CDR3 is 14 residues. Per the germline V gene, CDR1 is MDHEN and CDR2 is SYDVKM. Trimming pared 2 bases from V and 0 bases from J, leaving 8 bases between. CDR3: CASSLTRFSYEQYF. The CDR3 nucleotides read TGTGCCAGCAGTTTAACCAGGTTCTCCTACGAGCAGTACTTC.

The gene calls are TRBV6-2 or TRBV6-3 and TRBJ2-7, with no clear D. V gave up 5 bases and J gave up 3 bases, with 8 bases separating them. The germline V gene has CDR1 MNHEY and CDR2 SVGEGT. The CDR3 has 12 amino acids. Written as DNA, the CDR3 is TGTGCCAGCAGTCAGACACTCTACGAGCAGTACTTC. Protein product: CASSQTLYEQYF.

The chain couples TRBV10-3 to TRBJ2-1; 8 bases match TRBD2. Germline CDR1 and CDR2: ENHRY and SYGVKD. Losses at the gene ends were 6 bases for V and 5 bases for J; bases not matched to a gene: 9. The CDR3 loop spans 15 amino acids. DNA of the CDR3: TGTGCCATCAGCTTTTCTAGCGGGCTTGACAATGAGCAGTTCTTC. Translated, it gives CAISFSSGLDNEQFF.

This clone was detected only once. The chain has TRBV4-2 and TRBJ1-2; 8 bases match TRBD1. Germline CDR1 and CDR2: LGHNA and YNFKEQ. This CDR3 contains 13 residues. With 9 bases clipped from V and 5 bases from J, the junction kept 8 bases outside the gene matches. The CDR3 nucleotides read TGTGCCAGTAATGACAGGGGCGTATATGGCTACACCTTC. Protein product: CASNDRGVYGYTF.

The chain employs TRBV24-1 and TRBJ2-1, with a weak D call TRBD1 (5 bases). V shed 3 bases and J shed 2 bases, with 7 bases lying between them. Germline CDR1 reads KGHDR; CDR2 reads SFDVKD. The CDR3 is made up of 14 amino acids. CDR3 amino acids: CATSDRQPYNEQFF. CDR3 sequence (DNA): TGTGCCACCAGTGATCGACAGCCCTACAATGAGCAGTTCTTC.

The chain joins TRBV7-9 to TRBJ1-5; D uncertain. This CDR3 is built from 14 residues. Per germline, CDR1 SEHNR and CDR2 FQNEAQ (reference sequence). V was clipped by 3 bases and J by 5 bases, with 11 bases between them. CDR3 bases: TGTGCCAGCAGCTTGGTCCAGACTGATCAGCCCCAGCATTTT. This encodes CASSLVQTDQPQHF.